Listed below are T cell receptor beta chains from one sample, sequenced in a study of blood T cell repertoires in COVID-19. The table came from immunoSEQ multiplex PCR; TCRdb's copy has only in-frame clones and leaves some out. The table includes about 270,000 clones, approximately 90% detected once. Sequencing input: PBMCs or T cells enriched from blood (not recorded which). These receptor sequences come from a woman in her sixties in a cohort exposed to, infected with or recovered from COVID-19 (not recorded which). Each CDR3 is given with its conserved first and last residue. D genes are given only for firm matches. The size entry is marked missing in some rows and otherwise reads once, few, many or a size class.

j_gene: TRBJ1-1; v_gene: TRBV2; len: 13; abundance: -; d_gene: -; CDR3aa: CARSGSSDTEAFF; CDR3nt: TGTGCCAGGTCAGGGTCGTCCGACACTGAAGCTTTCTTT
j_gene: TRBJ1-6; v_gene: TRBV28; len: 15; abundance: -; d_gene: TRBD1; CDR3aa: CASRSGTGGFSPLHF; CDR3nt: TGTGCCAGCAGGTCCGGGACAGGGGGGTTTTCACCCCTCCACTTT
j_gene: TRBJ2-7; v_gene: TRBV28; len: 13; abundance: -; d_gene: -; CDR3aa: CASSLSPSYEQYF; CDR3nt: TGTGCCAGCAGTTTGTCCCCGTCCTACGAGCAGTACTTC
j_gene: TRBJ2-4; v_gene: TRBV19; len: 16; abundance: -; d_gene: -; CDR3aa: CASSIGQGFPKNIQYF; CDR3nt: TGTGCCAGTAGTATAGGGCAGGGATTTCCCAAAAACATTCAGTACTTC
j_gene: TRBJ2-2; v_gene: TRBV19; len: 13; abundance: -; d_gene: -; CDR3aa: CASSIGGGGELFF; CDR3nt: TGTGCCAGTAGTATAGGGGGAGGCGGGGAGCTGTTTTTT
j_gene: TRBJ1-3; v_gene: TRBV29-1; len: 13; abundance: -; d_gene: TRBD1; CDR3aa: CSVQQGSGNTIYF; CDR3nt: TGCAGCGTTCAACAGGGGTCTGGAAACACCATATATTTT
j_gene: TRBJ2-2; v_gene: TRBV4-2; len: 17; abundance: -; d_gene: TRBD1; CDR3aa: CASSSRAGQGPTGELFF; CDR3nt: TGTGCCAGCAGCTCTCGGGCAGGACAGGGCCCCACCGGGGAGCTGTTTTTT
j_gene: TRBJ2-1; v_gene: TRBV30; len: 13; abundance: once; d_gene: -; CDR3aa: CAWSVLGGNEQFF; CDR3nt: TGTGCCTGGAGTGTACTAGGCGGCAATGAGCAGTTCTTC
j_gene: TRBJ1-5; v_gene: TRBV9; len: 15; abundance: -; d_gene: TRBD1; CDR3aa: CASSVEGGSGQPQHF; CDR3nt: TGTGCCAGCAGCGTAGAAGGGGGCTCGGGTCAGCCCCAGCATTTT
j_gene: TRBJ1-5; v_gene: TRBV5-6; len: 13; abundance: -; d_gene: -; CDR3aa: CASSLAGSQPQHF; CDR3nt: TGTGCCAGCAGCTTGGCTGGCAGTCAGCCCCAGCATTTT
j_gene: TRBJ2-1; v_gene: TRBV10-1; len: 18; abundance: -; d_gene: TRBD2; CDR3aa: CASSESPGLAGGSNEQFF; CDR3nt: TGCGCCAGCAGTGAGTCGCCAGGACTAGCGGGAGGGTCGAATGAGCAGTTCTTC
j_gene: TRBJ1-1; v_gene: TRBV7-9; len: 14; abundance: -; d_gene: -; CDR3aa: CASSLGSRNTEAFF; CDR3nt: TGTGCCAGCAGCTTAGGTTCTAGGAACACTGAAGCTTTCTTT
j_gene: TRBJ2-5; v_gene: TRBV14; len: 13; abundance: -; d_gene: -; CDR3aa: CASSQDFRGLKYF; CDR3nt: TGTGCCAGCAGCCAAGATTTCCGGGGGTTGAAGTACTTC
j_gene: TRBJ2-3; v_gene: TRBV28; len: 14; abundance: -; d_gene: TRBD2; CDR3aa: CASSLSSGRDTQYF; CDR3nt: TGTGCCAGCAGTTTATCCAGCGGGAGAGATACGCAGTATTTT
j_gene: TRBJ2-3; v_gene: TRBV30; len: 12; abundance: -; d_gene: -; CDR3aa: CAWSLVTDTQYF; CDR3nt: TGTGCCTGGAGCCTTGTGACAGATACGCAGTATTTT
j_gene: TRBJ1-1; v_gene: TRBV30; len: 12; abundance: -; d_gene: -; CDR3aa: CAWSGRGIEAFF; CDR3nt: TGTGCCTGGAGTGGACGAGGGATTGAAGCTTTCTTT
j_gene: TRBJ2-5; v_gene: TRBV27; len: 15; abundance: -; d_gene: -; CDR3aa: CASSPRRRVAETQYF; CDR3nt: TGTGCCAGCAGTCCTCGGAGGAGGGTGGCAGAGACCCAGTACTTC
j_gene: TRBJ1-4; v_gene: TRBV19; len: 16; abundance: -; d_gene: -; CDR3aa: CASSIQGGATNEKLFF; CDR3nt: TGTGCCAGTAGTATACAAGGGGGAGCAACTAATGAAAAACTGTTTTTT
j_gene: TRBJ2-3; v_gene: TRBV18; len: 16; abundance: -; d_gene: TRBD1; CDR3aa: CASSPARTGITDTQYF; CDR3nt: TGTGCCAGCTCACCTGCTAGGACAGGGATCACAGATACGCAGTATTTT
j_gene: TRBJ2-3; v_gene: TRBV7-2; len: 17; abundance: -; d_gene: TRBD2; CDR3aa: CASSFSGFGGRTDTQYF; CDR3nt: TGTGCCAGCAGCTTTTCGGGCTTCGGGGGGAGAACAGATACGCAGTATTTT
j_gene: TRBJ1-6; v_gene: TRBV18; len: 15; abundance: -; d_gene: -; CDR3aa: CASSPERVASSPLHF; CDR3nt: TGTGCCAGCTCACCGGAACGGGTGGCGAGTTCACCCCTCCACTTT
j_gene: TRBJ2-3; v_gene: TRBV19; len: 17; abundance: -; d_gene: TRBD2; CDR3aa: CASSIVGRGRAGDTQYF; CDR3nt: TGTGCCAGTAGTATAGTAGGCCGCGGGAGGGCCGGGGATACGCAGTATTTT
j_gene: TRBJ2-3; v_gene: TRBV5-1; len: 14; abundance: -; d_gene: TRBD2; CDR3aa: CASSPGLDADTQYF; CDR3nt: TGCGCCAGCAGCCCGGGACTAGATGCAGATACGCAGTATTTT
j_gene: TRBJ1-2; v_gene: TRBV7-2; len: 14; abundance: -; d_gene: TRBD1; CDR3aa: CASSPAQGEVGYTF; CDR3nt: TGTGCCAGCAGCCCAGCACAGGGGGAGGTTGGCTACACCTTC
j_gene: TRBJ1-1; v_gene: TRBV6-5; len: 14; abundance: few; d_gene: -; CDR3aa: CASSSNRRNTEAFF; CDR3nt: TGTGCCAGCAGTTCCAACAGGAGGAACACTGAAGCTTTCTTT
j_gene: TRBJ2-1; v_gene: TRBV28; len: 15; abundance: -; d_gene: TRBD1; CDR3aa: CASSLGGTGSDEQFF; CDR3nt: TGTGCCAGCAGTTTGGGGGGGACAGGGTCGGATGAGCAGTTCTTC
j_gene: TRBJ2-7; v_gene: TRBV5-1; len: 15; abundance: -; d_gene: TRBD2; CDR3aa: CASSLVVAGAYEQYF; CDR3nt: TGCGCCAGCAGCTTGGTGGTAGCGGGGGCATACGAGCAGTACTTC
j_gene: TRBJ2-2; v_gene: TRBV4-1; len: 19; abundance: -; d_gene: TRBD2; CDR3aa: CASSPIISSGRGNTGELFF; CDR3nt: TGCGCCAGCAGCCCCATCATCTCTAGCGGAAGGGGAAACACCGGGGAGCTGTTTTTT
j_gene: TRBJ2-1; v_gene: TRBV9; len: 17; abundance: -; d_gene: TRBD2; CDR3aa: CASSFLFSGSRYNEQFF; CDR3nt: TGTGCCAGCAGCTTCCTCTTTAGCGGGAGTCGATACAATGAGCAGTTCTTC
j_gene: TRBJ2-1; v_gene: TRBV6-6; len: 15; abundance: -; d_gene: TRBD1; CDR3aa: CASSDRGGSYNEQFF; CDR3nt: TGTGCCAGCAGTGACAGGGGGGGCTCCTACAATGAGCAGTTCTTC
j_gene: TRBJ2-1; v_gene: TRBV10-3; len: 15; abundance: -; d_gene: TRBD2; CDR3aa: CAISESTSGHNEQFF; CDR3nt: TGTGCCATCAGTGAGTCGACTAGCGGTCACAATGAGCAGTTCTTC
j_gene: TRBJ1-5; v_gene: TRBV21-1; len: 20; abundance: -; d_gene: -; CDR3aa: CASSKFGSTGERGSNQPQHF; CDR3nt: TGTGCCAGCAGCAAGTTCGGCTCTACAGGGGAAAGGGGCAGCAATCAGCCCCAGCATTTT
j_gene: TRBJ2-7; v_gene: TRBV5-1; len: 14; abundance: -; d_gene: -; CDR3aa: CASAPADSSYEQYF; CDR3nt: TGCGCCAGCGCCCCAGCGGACAGTTCATACGAGCAGTACTTC
j_gene: TRBJ2-1; v_gene: TRBV5-1; len: 15; abundance: -; d_gene: -; CDR3aa: CASSFIGVGGNEQFF; CDR3nt: TGCGCCAGCAGCTTTATAGGGGTAGGGGGCAATGAGCAGTTCTTC
j_gene: TRBJ2-1; v_gene: TRBV4-2; len: 15; abundance: -; d_gene: TRBD1; CDR3aa: CASSQDGTGGIEQFF; CDR3nt: TGTGCCAGCAGCCAAGACGGGACAGGGGGCATTGAGCAGTTCTTC
j_gene: TRBJ2-5; v_gene: TRBV5-1; len: 19; abundance: -; d_gene: TRBD2; CDR3aa: CASSLAWLAGGRGQETQYF; CDR3nt: TGCGCCAGCAGCTTGGCCTGGCTAGCGGGAGGGCGGGGCCAAGAGACCCAGTACTTC
j_gene: TRBJ2-2; v_gene: TRBV4-3; len: 13; abundance: -; d_gene: -; CDR3aa: CASSQDFGGELFF; CDR3nt: TGCGCCAGCAGCCAAGATTTCGGCGGGGAGCTGTTTTTT
j_gene: TRBJ1-4; v_gene: TRBV30; len: 14; abundance: -; d_gene: -; CDR3aa: CAWSPTATNEKLFF; CDR3nt: TGTGCCTGGAGTCCGACAGCAACTAATGAAAAACTGTTTTTT
j_gene: TRBJ1-5; v_gene: TRBV6-2/TRBV6-3; len: 14; abundance: -; d_gene: -; CDR3aa: CASSPTNSNQPQHF; CDR3nt: TGTGCCAGCAGTCCAACAAATAGCAATCAGCCCCAGCATTTT
j_gene: TRBJ2-1; v_gene: TRBV6-1; len: 14; abundance: -; d_gene: -; CDR3aa: CASSELGVWDEQFF; CDR3nt: TGTGCCAGCAGTGAATTGGGAGTTTGGGATGAGCAGTTCTTC
j_gene: TRBJ1-5; v_gene: TRBV28; len: 16; abundance: -; d_gene: -; CDR3aa: CASSFLLGEGNQPQHF; CDR3nt: TGTGCCAGCAGTTTCCTCCTAGGAGAGGGCAATCAGCCCCAGCATTTT
j_gene: TRBJ1-1; v_gene: TRBV11-2; len: 14; abundance: -; d_gene: -; CDR3aa: CASSLTIENTEAFF; CDR3nt: TGTGCCAGCAGCTTAACTATTGAGAACACTGAAGCTTTCTTT
j_gene: TRBJ2-7; v_gene: TRBV6-1; len: 14; abundance: -; d_gene: -; CDR3aa: CASSDRLPSYEQYF; CDR3nt: TGTGCCAGCAGTGATAGATTACCGTCCTACGAGCAGTACTTC
j_gene: TRBJ1-2; v_gene: TRBV7-8; len: 14; abundance: -; d_gene: TRBD1; CDR3aa: CASSLGTGGFGYTF; CDR3nt: TGTGCCAGCAGCTTAGGGACAGGGGGCTTTGGCTACACCTTC
j_gene: TRBJ1-6; v_gene: TRBV16; len: 15; abundance: -; d_gene: -; CDR3aa: CASSQHFRMNSPLHF; CDR3nt: TGTGCCAGCAGCCAACACTTCAGGATGAATTCACCCCTCCACTTT